This T cell receptor beta chain was sequenced for a study of cytomegalovirus exposure and HLA in healthy donors. Notes on the study in general: A later look showed TCR association rates differing by HLA locus, highest for DRB1 and lowest for HLA-C. Indistinguishability led to the exclusion of some V segments, TRBV6-2 and TRBV6-3 included. Specificity of three CMV-associated chains for CMV antigens was verified in vitro. Researchers counted around 180 TCR beta chains as cytomegalovirus-associated.

Concerning this clone itself: Its antigen is not known.

The PCR contained 60 Vbeta and 13 Jbeta primers. The protocol was immunoSEQ multiplex PCR, while the TCRdb copy is restricted to in-frame clones and leaves out a portion. The table includes 150,000 to 200,000 clones, about 80% detected once. The CDR3 runs 14 residues. The germline gives CDR1 MNHNS, CDR2 SASEGT. The junction had 5 bases not matched to a gene; V was cut back by 6 bases and J by 3 bases. V usage is TRBV6-1 and J usage is TRBJ1-1; 9 bases line up with TRBD1. Sequencing was performed on PBMCs. The receptor was isolated from a woman aged 35 to 49 in good health and CMV-seronegative. CDR3 protein: CASRDRGGYTEAFF. DNA for the CDR3: TGTGCCAGCAGGGACAGGGGTGGTTACACTGAAGCTTTCTTT.